This TCR beta chain comes out of a study of blood T cell repertoires in COVID-19. The table came from immunoSEQ multiplex PCR; TCRdb's copy has only in-frame clones and leaves some out. The data contain 15,000 to 16,000 clones, around three quarters of them singletons. Trimming cost V 4 bases and J 4 bases; bases outside gene matches: 11. The CDR3 contains 17 residues. Germline loops: CDR1 SGHRS, CDR2 YFSETQ. The clonotype was recovered from a man in his 70s with active or convalescent COVID-19. This chain joins TRBV5-1 and TRBJ2-6, with 7 bases lining up with TRBD1. The material sequenced was peripheral blood. The CDR3 reads CASSKDRSGAGANVLTF. Here the CDR3 DNA reads TGCGCCAGCAGCAAGGACAGGTCAGGTGCGGGGGCCAACGTCCTGACTTTC.